This T cell receptor beta chain is drawn from a study of cytomegalovirus exposure and HLA in healthy donors. Study results and limitations: In a later analysis, V- and J-gene trimming of beta chains associated with a DCLRE1C missense variant, replicated independently. The authors later found HLA-associated TCR beta chains more clonally expanded than equally common others.

60 Vbeta and 13 Jbeta primers were used in PCR. Here immunoSEQ multiplex PCR was the method, and the copy in TCRdb shows in-frame clones only, minus some. The data hold roughly 180,000 clones, with more than 80% observed a single time. A word on this clone: Its antigen remains unidentified.

Each of the donors was a healthy bone marrow donor. The CDR3 has 16 amino acids. Looked up from germline, CDR1 is SGHNT and CDR2 is YYREEE (reference sequence). V shed 4 bases and J shed 2 bases, with 17 bases lying between them. The chain links TRBV5-4 to TRBJ2-3; D gene uncertain. The material sequenced was PBMCs. The clonotype comes from a male donor in good health and CMV-seronegative. CDR3 in DNA: TGTGCCAGCAGCCCCCCAATGGTGCGGTCCACAGATACGCAGTATTTT. Protein product: CASSPPMVRSTDTQYF.